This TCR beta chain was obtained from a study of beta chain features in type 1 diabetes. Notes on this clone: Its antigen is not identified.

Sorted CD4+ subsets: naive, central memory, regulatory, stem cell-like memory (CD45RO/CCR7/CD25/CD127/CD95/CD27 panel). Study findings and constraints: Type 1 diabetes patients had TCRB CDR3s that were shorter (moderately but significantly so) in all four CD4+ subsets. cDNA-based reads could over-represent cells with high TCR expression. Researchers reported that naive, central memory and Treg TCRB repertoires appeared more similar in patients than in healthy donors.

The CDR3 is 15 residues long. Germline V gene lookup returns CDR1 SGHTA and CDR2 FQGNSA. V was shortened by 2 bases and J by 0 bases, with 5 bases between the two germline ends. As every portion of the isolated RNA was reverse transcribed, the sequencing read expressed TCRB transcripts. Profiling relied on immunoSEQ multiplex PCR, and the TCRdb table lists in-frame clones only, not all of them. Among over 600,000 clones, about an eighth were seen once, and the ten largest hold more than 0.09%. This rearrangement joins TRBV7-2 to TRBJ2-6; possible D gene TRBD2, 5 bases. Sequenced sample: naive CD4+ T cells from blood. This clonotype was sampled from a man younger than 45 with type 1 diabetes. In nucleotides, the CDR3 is TGTGCCAGCAGCTTACGGGACTCTGGGGCCAACGTCCTGACTTTC. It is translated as CASSLRDSGANVLTF.